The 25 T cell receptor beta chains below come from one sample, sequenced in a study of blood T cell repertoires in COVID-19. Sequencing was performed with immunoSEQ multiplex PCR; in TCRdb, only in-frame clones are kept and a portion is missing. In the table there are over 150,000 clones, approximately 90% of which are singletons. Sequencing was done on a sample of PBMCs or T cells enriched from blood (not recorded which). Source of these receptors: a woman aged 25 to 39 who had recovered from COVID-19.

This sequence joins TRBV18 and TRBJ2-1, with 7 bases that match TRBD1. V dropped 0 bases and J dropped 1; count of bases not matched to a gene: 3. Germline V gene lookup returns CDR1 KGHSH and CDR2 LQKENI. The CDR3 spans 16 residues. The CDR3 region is CASSPPQQGSYNEQFF. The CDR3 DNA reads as TGTGCCAGCTCACCACCGCAACAGGGGTCCTACAATGAGCAGTTCTTC.

Written as DNA, the CDR3 is TGTGCCTGGAGTCCAGAGACAGGGAAAGGCTACACCTTC. It codes for CAWSPETGKGYTF. This chain connects TRBV30 to TRBJ1-2; 7 bases fit TRBD1. The germline V gene has CDR1 GTSNPN and CDR2 SVGIG (reference sequence). The CDR3 is 13 residues long. V lost 2 bases, J lost 8 bases, and 8 bases stayed unmatched.

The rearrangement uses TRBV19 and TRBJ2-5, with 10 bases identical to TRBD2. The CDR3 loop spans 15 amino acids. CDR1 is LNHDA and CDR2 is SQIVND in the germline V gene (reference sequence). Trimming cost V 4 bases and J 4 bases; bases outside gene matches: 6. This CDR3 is CASSTQRGGGETQYF. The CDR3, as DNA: TGTGCCAGTAGTACCCAGCGGGGGGGAGGAGAGACCCAGTACTTC.

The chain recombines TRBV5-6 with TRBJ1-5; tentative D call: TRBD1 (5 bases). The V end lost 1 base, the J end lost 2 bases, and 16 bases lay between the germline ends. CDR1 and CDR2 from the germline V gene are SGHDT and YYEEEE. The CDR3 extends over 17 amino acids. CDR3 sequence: CASSLNQGSRGNQPQHF. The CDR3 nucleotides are TGTGCCAGCAGCTTGAATCAGGGTTCTAGGGGCAATCAGCCCCAGCATTTT.

CDR3 bases: TGTGCCACCAGCAGAGGGACAGGGATGGATACCGGGGAGCTGTTTTTT. Its protein product is CATSRGTGMDTGELFF. The chain employs TRBV15 and TRBJ2-2; 8 bases are shared with TRBD1. The CDR3 length is 16 residues. Germline values: CDR1 LNHNV, CDR2 YYDKDF (reference sequence). V lost 1 base, J lost 5 bases, and 6 bases stayed unmatched.

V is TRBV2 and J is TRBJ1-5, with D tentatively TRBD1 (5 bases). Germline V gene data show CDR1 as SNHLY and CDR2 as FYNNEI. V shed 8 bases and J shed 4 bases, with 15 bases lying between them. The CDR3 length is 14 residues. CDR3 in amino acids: CASRNLTANQPQHF. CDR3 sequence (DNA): TGTGCCAGCCGCAATCTGACAGCTAATCAGCCCCAGCATTTT. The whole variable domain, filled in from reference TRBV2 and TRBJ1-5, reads EPEVTQTPSHQVTQMGQEVILRCVPISNHLYFYWYRQILGQKVEFLVSFYNNEISEKSEIFDDQFSVERPDGSNFTLKIRSTKLEDSAMYFCASRNLTANQPQHFGDGTRLSIL.

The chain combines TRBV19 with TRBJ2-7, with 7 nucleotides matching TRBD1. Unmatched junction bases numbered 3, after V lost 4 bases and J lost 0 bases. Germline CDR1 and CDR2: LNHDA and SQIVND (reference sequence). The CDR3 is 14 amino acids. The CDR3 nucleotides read TGTGCCAGTAGTAGCTGGGACAGCTCCTACGAGCAGTACTTC. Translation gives CASSSWDSSYEQYF.

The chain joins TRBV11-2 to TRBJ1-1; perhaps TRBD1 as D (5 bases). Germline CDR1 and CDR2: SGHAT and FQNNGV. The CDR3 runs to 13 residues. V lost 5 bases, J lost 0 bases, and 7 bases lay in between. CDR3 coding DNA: TGTGCCAGCAGCCCACAGGTGAACACTGAAGCTTTCTTT. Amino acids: CASSPQVNTEAFF.

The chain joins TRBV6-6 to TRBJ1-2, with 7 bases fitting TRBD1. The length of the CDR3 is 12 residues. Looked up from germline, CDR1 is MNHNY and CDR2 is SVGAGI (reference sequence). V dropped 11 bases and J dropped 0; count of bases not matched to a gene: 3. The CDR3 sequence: CAGGGPNYGYTF. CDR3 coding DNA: TGTGCCGGAGGGGGCCCTAACTATGGCTACACCTTC.

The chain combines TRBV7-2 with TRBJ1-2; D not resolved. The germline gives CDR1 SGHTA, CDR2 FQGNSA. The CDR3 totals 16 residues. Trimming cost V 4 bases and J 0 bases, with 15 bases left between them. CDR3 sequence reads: CASSSTVNRANYGYTF. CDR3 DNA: TGTGCCAGCAGCTCGACCGTAAACAGAGCTAACTATGGCTACACCTTC.

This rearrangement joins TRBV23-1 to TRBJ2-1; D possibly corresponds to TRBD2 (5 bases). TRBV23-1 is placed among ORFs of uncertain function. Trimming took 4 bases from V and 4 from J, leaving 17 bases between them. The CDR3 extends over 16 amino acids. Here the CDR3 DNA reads TGCGCCAGCAGTCTGGGGATCTTACGGGATTACAATGAGCAGTTCTTC. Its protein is CASSLGILRDYNEQFF.

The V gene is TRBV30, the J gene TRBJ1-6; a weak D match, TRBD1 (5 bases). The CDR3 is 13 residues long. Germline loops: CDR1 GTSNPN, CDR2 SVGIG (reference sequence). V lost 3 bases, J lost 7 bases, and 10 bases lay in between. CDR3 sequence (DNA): TGTGCCTGGAGAGGGGCCCAAAATTCACCCCTCCACTTT. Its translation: CAWRGAQNSPLHF.

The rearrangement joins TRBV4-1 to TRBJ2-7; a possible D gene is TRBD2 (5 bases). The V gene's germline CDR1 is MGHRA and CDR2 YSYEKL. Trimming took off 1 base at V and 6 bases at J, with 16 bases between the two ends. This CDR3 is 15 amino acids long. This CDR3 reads CASSQGPRRTAEQYF. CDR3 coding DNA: TGCGCCAGCAGCCAAGGTCCCCGCCGGACTGCCGAGCAGTACTTC.

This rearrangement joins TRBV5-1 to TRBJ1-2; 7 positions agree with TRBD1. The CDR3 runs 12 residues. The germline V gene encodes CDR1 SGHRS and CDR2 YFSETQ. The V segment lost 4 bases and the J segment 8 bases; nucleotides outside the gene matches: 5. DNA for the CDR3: TGCGCCAGCAGCGTAGGGGGCGAGGGCTACACCTTC. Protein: CASSVGGEGYTF.

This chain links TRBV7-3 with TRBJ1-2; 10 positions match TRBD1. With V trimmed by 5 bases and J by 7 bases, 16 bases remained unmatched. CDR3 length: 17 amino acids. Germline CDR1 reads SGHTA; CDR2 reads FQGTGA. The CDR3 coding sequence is TGTGCCAGCAGCCTCAATAATCCCGGGACAGGGGTTGCTGGCTACACCTTC. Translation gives CASSLNNPGTGVAGYTF.

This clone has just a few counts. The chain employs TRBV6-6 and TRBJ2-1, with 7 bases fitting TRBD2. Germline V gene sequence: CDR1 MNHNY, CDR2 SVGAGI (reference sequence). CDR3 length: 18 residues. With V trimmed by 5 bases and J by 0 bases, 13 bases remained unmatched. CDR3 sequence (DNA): TGTGCCAGCAGTCGCCCAGGTAGCGGGCCCGACTCCTACAATGAGCAGTTCTTC. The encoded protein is CASSRPGSGPDSYNEQFF.

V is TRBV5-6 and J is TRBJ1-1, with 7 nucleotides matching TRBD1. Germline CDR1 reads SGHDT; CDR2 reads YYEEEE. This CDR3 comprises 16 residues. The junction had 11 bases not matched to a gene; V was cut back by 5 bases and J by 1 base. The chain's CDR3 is CASRISGTARNTEAFF. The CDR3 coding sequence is TGTGCCAGCAGAATTTCCGGGACAGCCAGGAACACTGAAGCTTTCTTT.

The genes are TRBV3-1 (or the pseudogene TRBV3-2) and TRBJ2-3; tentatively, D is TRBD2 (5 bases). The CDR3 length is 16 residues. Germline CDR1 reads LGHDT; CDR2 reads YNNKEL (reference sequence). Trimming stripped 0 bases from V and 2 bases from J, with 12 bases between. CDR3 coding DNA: TGTGCCAGCAGCCAAGATCCAAGCGGCAACACAGATACGCAGTATTTT. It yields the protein CASSQDPSGNTDTQYF.

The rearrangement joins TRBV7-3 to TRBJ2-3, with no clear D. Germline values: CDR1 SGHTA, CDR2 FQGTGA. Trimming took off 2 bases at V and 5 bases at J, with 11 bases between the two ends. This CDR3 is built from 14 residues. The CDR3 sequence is CASSLGVSRDTQYF. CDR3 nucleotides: TGTGCCAGCAGCTTAGGAGTTTCGCGAGATACGCAGTATTTT.

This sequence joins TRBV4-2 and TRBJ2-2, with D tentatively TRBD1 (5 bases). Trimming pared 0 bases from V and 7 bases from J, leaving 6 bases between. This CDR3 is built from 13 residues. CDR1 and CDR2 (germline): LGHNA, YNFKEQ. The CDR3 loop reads CASSQDQGGELFF. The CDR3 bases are TGTGCCAGCAGCCAAGATCAGGGCGGGGAGCTGTTTTTT.

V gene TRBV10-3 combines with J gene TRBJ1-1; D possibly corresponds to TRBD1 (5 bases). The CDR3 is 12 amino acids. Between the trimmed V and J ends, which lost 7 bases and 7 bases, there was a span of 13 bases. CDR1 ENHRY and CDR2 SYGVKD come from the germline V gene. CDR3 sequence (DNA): TGTGCCATCAAAGGGGAAAGGGGTGAAGCTTTCTTT. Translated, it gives CAIKGERGEAFF.

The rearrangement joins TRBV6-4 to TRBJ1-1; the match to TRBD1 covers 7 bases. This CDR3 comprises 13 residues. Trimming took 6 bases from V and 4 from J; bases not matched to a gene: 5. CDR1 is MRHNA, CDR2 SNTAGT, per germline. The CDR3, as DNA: TGTGCCAGCAGAGCCTCAGGGGGCACTGAAGCTTTCTTT. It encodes CASRASGGTEAFF.

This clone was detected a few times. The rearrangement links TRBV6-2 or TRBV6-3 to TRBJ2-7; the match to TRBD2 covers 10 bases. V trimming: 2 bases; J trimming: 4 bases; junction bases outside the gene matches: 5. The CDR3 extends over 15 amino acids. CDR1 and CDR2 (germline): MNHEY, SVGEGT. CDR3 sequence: CASSYEGTSVYEQYF. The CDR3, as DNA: TGTGCCAGCAGTTACGAAGGGACTAGCGTTTACGAGCAGTACTTC.

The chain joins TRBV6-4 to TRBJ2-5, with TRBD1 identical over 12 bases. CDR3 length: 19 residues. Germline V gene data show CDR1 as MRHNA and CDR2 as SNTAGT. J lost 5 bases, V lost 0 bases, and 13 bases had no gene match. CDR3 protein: CASSDSQGRWDRGPETQYF. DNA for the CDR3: TGTGCCAGCAGTGACTCGCAGGGTCGGTGGGACAGGGGGCCGGAGACCCAGTACTTC.

The CDR3 reads CAAYRERDTQYF. CDR3 DNA: TGTGCCGCTTACAGGGAGAGAGATACGCAGTATTTT. This chain links TRBV6-5 with TRBJ2-3, with TRBD1 as a possible D gene (6 bases). Germline CDR1 and CDR2: MNHEY and SVGAGI. CDR3 size: 12 residues. V was shortened by 11 bases and J by 5 bases, with 14 bases between the two germline ends.